Below are 7 T cell receptor beta chains sequenced from a single sample in a study of molecular identifiers for immune sequencing clone quantification. TCRdb ran MiXCR on the PCR reads and lists one entry per CDR3 protein. The top ten clones hold under 0.8% of a sample with approximately 550,000 distinct CDR3 sequences, around 25% of them seen once. Sequenced input: naive CD8+ T cells from blood, with Jurkat cell RNA spiked in. Documented subset: FACS-sorted CD8+CD4-CCR7+CD45RA+ naive T cells. The receptors were gathered from a human donor in good health. Some libraries in this study had Jurkat cell RNA spiked in.

This clonotype was recorded a few times. The J gene is TRBJ2-3, the V gene TRBV15; the D is unclear. Germline CDR1 and CDR2: LNHNV and YYDKDF (reference sequence). V was shortened by 3 bases and J by 3 bases, with 10 bases between the two germline ends. The CDR3 sequence is 14 residues long. CDR3 region: CATSSEIRTDTQYF. Written as DNA, the CDR3 is TGTGCCACCAGCAGTGAAATTAGGACAGATACGCAGTATTTT. Using reference TRBV15 and TRBJ2-3 for the parts outside the CDR3, the full variable domain is DAMVIQNPRYQVTQFGKPVTLSCSQTLNHNVMYWYQQKSSQAPKLLFHYYDKDFNNEADTPDNFQSRRPNTSFCFLDIRSPGLGDTAMYLCATSSEIRTDTQYFGPGTRLTVL.

Ten or more counts support this clonotype. This chain joins TRBV6-5 and TRBJ2-7; D uncertain. The CDR3 totals 12 residues. The germline CDR1 and CDR2 sequences are MNHEY and SVGAGI. V dropped 0 bases and J dropped 6 bases, with 6 bases sitting between them. CDR3 nucleotide sequence: TGTGCCAGCAGTTACTCGTGGTCCGAGCAGTACTTC. This sequence encodes CASSYSWSEQYF.

This chain uses TRBV12-3 or TRBV12-4 with TRBJ2-5, with D perhaps TRBD2 (7 bases). This CDR3 region has 13 residues. The V and J ends lost 7 bases and 4 bases respectively, with 13 bases between them. CDR3 DNA: TGTGCCAGCACTAAGGGGGGGGGAGAGACCCAGTACTTC. Its protein product is CASTKGGGETQYF.

To note about this clonotype: A much larger clone lies one base from this, so it may be a read error. This rearrangement joins TRBV4-3 to TRBJ2-7; TRBD1 agrees at 7 bases. Germline V gene lookup returns CDR1 LGHNA and CDR2 YSLEER. The CDR3 is made up of 14 amino acids. The V and J ends lost 0 bases and 6 bases, in that order; junction bases with no gene match: 5. The CDR3 region is CASSQERQGGEQYF. CDR3 bases: TGCGCCAGCAGCCAAGAGAGACAGGGCGGCGAGCAGTACTTC.

A few counts support this clonotype. The chain has TRBV20-1 and TRBJ2-3; the D gene is possibly TRBD1 (6 bases). Trimming took off 5 bases at V and 0 bases at J, with 15 bases between the two ends. This CDR3 contains 15 residues. The germline CDR1 and CDR2 sequences are DFQATT and SNEGSKA (reference sequence). CDR3 region: CSARPRDTSTDTQYF. In DNA, the CDR3 is TGCAGTGCTCGCCCTAGGGACACGAGCACAGATACGCAGTATTTT.

The V and J genes are TRBV4-3 and TRBJ2-5; D gene ambiguous. Trimming cost V 0 bases and J 2 bases, with 16 bases left between them. Germline CDR1 is LGHNA and CDR2 is YSLEER. CDR3 size: 17 residues. The CDR3 is CASSQDRFSAAQETQYF. The CDR3 DNA is TGCGCCAGCAGCCAAGATCGTTTTTCAGCAGCACAAGAGACCCAGTACTTC.

V is TRBV5-8 and J is TRBJ1-4, with a possible D match to TRBD1 (5 bases). There are 17 residues in the CDR3. Germline CDR1 reads SGHTS; CDR2 reads YDEGEE. Trimming stripped 6 bases from V and 0 bases from J, with 18 bases between. This chain's CDR3 is CASIGTGAPTTNEKLFF. DNA of the CDR3: TGTGCCAGCATCGGGACCGGGGCCCCGACAACTAATGAAAAACTGTTTTTT.